Listed below are T cell receptor beta chains from one sample, sequenced in a study of PD-L1 blockade in urothelial cancer. Clones were sequenced by immunoSEQ multiplex PCR, and TCRdb holds only the in-frame ones, with some missing. The repertoire holds 70,000 or so clones, with 75% to 90% as singletons. The source material was PBMCs, sampled around atezolizumab (anti-PD-L1) treatment. The receptors come from a man between 65 and 85 years old with urothelial cancer. CDR3s include the opening cysteine and the closing phenylalanine or tryptophan. The order of the fields is clone size, V gene, J gene, D gene, CDR3 DNA, CDR3 protein. D genes are given only for firm matches. Some rows mark clone size as missing; the rest say once, few, many or name a class of expanded clone.

.,TRBV4-1,TRBJ2-7,TRBD1,TGCGCCAGCAGCCAAGGGGGACAGGGGGGTGGCGAGCAGTACTTC,CASSQGGQGGGEQYF
.,TRBV9,TRBJ2-7,.,TGTGCCAGCAGCGTAGAAGACAGGTCCTACGAGCAGTACTTC,CASSVEDRSYEQYF
.,TRBV9,TRBJ2-2,.,TGTGCCAGCAGCGTAGAAGGGCCAGGGCTTCGGGAGCTGTTTTTT,CASSVEGPGLRELFF
.,TRBV5-1,TRBJ2-7,TRBD1,TGCGCCAGCAGCCTAGAGACAGGGTACTCCTACGAGCAGTACTTC,CASSLETGYSYEQYF
.,TRBV5-1,TRBJ1-3,TRBD1,TGCGCCAGCAGCTGGGGGGACAGGGACGGAAACACCATATATTTT,CASSWGDRDGNTIYF
.,TRBV6-5,TRBJ2-7,.,TGTGCCAGCAGTTATAGAGAGTCCTACGAGCAGTACTTC,CASSYRESYEQYF
.,TRBV2,TRBJ2-4,TRBD1,TGTGCCAGCAGGGGTGGACAGGGCGGCAAAAACATTCAGTACTTC,CASRGGQGGKNIQYF
.,TRBV7-3,TRBJ2-2,TRBD2,TGTGCCAGCAGCTTAACAGCCGGACTAGCGATCACCGGGGAGCTGTTTTTT,CASSLTAGLAITGELFF
.,TRBV2,TRBJ2-1,TRBD2,TGTGCCAGCAACCTTATTAGCGGGAGCGGGCAGTTCTTC,CASNLISGSGQFF
.,TRBV5-4,TRBJ2-1,TRBD2,TGTGCCAGCAGCTTGGTACTAGCGGACAATGAGCAGTTCTTC,CASSLVLADNEQFF
few,TRBV19,TRBJ1-1,TRBD1,TGTGCCAGTAGTATGACAGGGCTCCCGAACACTGAAGCTTTCTTT,CASSMTGLPNTEAFF
.,TRBV28,TRBJ2-3,.,TGTGCCAGCCTTGGGTGGAAGACTAGCACAGATACGCAGTATTTT,CASLGWKTSTDTQYF
.,TRBV28,TRBJ2-1,TRBD2,TGTGCCAGCAGTAGGCTAGCGGGATTCTCTCAGTTCTTC,CASSRLAGFSQFF
.,TRBV27,TRBJ2-2,.,TGTGCCAGCAGTTTCTCTAGAGGGAACACCGGGGAGCTGTTTTTT,CASSFSRGNTGELFF
.,TRBV30,TRBJ1-3,.,TGTGCCTGGACTATGGGCTTTAGCTCTGGAAACACCATATATTTT,CAWTMGFSSGNTIYF
.,TRBV14,TRBJ1-4,TRBD1,TGTGCCAGCAGCCAAGGGGGACAGTATAATGAAAAACTGTTTTTT,CASSQGGQYNEKLFF
.,TRBV10-3,TRBJ2-1,.,TGTGCCATCAGTGCCCTCGAGACCACTAACAATGAGCAGTTCTTC,CAISALETTNNEQFF
.,TRBV7-6,TRBJ2-3,TRBD2,TGTGCCACCCAGGCCCCTAGCGGGTCTTCGTTCGGCACAGATACGCAGTATTTT,CATQAPSGSSFGTDTQYF
.,TRBV7-8,TRBJ2-1,TRBD2,TGTGCCAGCAGCTTTAGAGGGGGACTAGCGGGAGTTGAGCAGTTCTTC,CASSFRGGLAGVEQFF
.,TRBV29-1,TRBJ2-2,TRBD2,TGCAGCGCCGAAGTGGGAGGGCGGTCGATTTCGACCGGGGAGCTGTTTTTT,CSAEVGGRSISTGELFF
.,TRBV19,TRBJ1-2,.,TGTGCCAGTAGTATTCACCTGACAGGTTCTGATGGCTACACCTTC,CASSIHLTGSDGYTF
.,TRBV5-6,TRBJ2-6,TRBD2,TGTGCCAGCAGGCCCGGACTAGCGGGATCTGGGGCCAACGTCCTGACTTTC,CASRPGLAGSGANVLTF